This T cell receptor beta chain derives from a study of blood T cell repertoires in COVID-19. Study in general: Researchers got acute and convalescent COVID-19 samples from the United States, Italy and Spain. PBMCs, B-cell-depleted T cells, or T cells provided the cDNA or gDNA that made up the material.

Study processing details: The authors estimated nucleated cell counts from reference gene primer amplification. Sequencing used immunoSEQ multiplex PCR; TCRdb keeps in-frame clones, though not all of them. V and J calls and clone size come straight from that table; D and trimming were deduced from the DNA. The table includes approximately 200,000 clones, around 85% detected once. Germline CDR1 reads MDHEN; CDR2 reads SYDVKM. This CDR3 comprises 14 residues. V was pared by 6 bases and J by 5 bases, with 16 bases between. Material: peripheral blood. This receptor was identified in a woman aged 45-65 years with acute or convalescent COVID-19. The chain joins TRBV28 to TRBJ1-2; D unresolved. The chain's CDR3 is CASSSSGDLYGYTF. The CDR3 coding sequence is TGTGCCAGCAGCTCCTCCGGGGATCTATATGGCTACACCTTC.